The source of this TCR beta chain is a study of Graves' ophthalmopathy and Graves' hyperthyroidism. Regarding the study as a whole: Discrimination between ophthalmopathy and stable hyperthyroidism by a 13-signature model showed about 85% sensitivity and less than 84% specificity.

As the template, RNA transcripts were used to amplify TCR beta CDR3 regions. In the first round, RT-PCR was carried out with HTBI primers, and a multiplex PCR formed the second round. Each CDR3 protein gets one entry after TCRdb re-called the multiplex PCR reads with MiXCR. The sample lists some 400,000 distinct CDR3 sequences, 18% occurring once. This clonotype was observed at least ten times. Its target is not known. Diagnostic conclusions were grounded in clinical symptoms, serum thyroxine, TRAb, thyroid ultrasound and orbital computed tomography. Losses at the gene ends were 2 bases for V and 5 bases for J; bases not matched to a gene: 18. There are 19 residues in the CDR3.

This receptor was taken from a woman between 18 and 30 years old with Graves' ophthalmopathy. V is TRBV6-7 and J is TRBJ1-5, with 7 bases identical to TRBD1. TRBV6-7 is noted as an ORF with a role that remains uncertain. The sample comprised peripheral blood. Here the CDR3 reads CASSYTRDRMRWVDQPQHF. As DNA, the CDR3 is TGTGCCAGCAGTTACACGCGGGACAGAATGAGGTGGGTAGATCAGCCCCAGCATTTT.